Listed here are 26 T cell receptor beta chains from one sample, sequenced in a study of blood T cells in healthy people across ages. Combining a sample-barcoded 5' primer with a J-beta primer mix, a second PCR ran for roughly 7 to 12 cycles. One entry per CDR3 protein, called by TCRdb with MiXCR from the 5' RACE reads. The top ten hold under 35% of the sample, which has fewer than 900,000 distinct CDR3 sequences, 45% to 50% seen once. What was sequenced was blood. Every receptor here comes from a woman aged 55 to 70 in good health.

This clonotype was counted between two and nine times. The CDR3 nucleotides are TGTGCCAGCAGCCAAGAGTCGGCCAACGTCCTGACTTTC. Translating it yields CASSQESANVLTF. V usage is TRBV4-2 and J usage is TRBJ2-6; D unresolved. The CDR3 has 13 amino acids. Germline CDR1 LGHNA, CDR2 YNFKEQ. Trimming took 0 bases from V and 6 from J, leaving 3 bases between them.

This clonotype was seen only a few times. The J gene is TRBJ2-4, the V gene TRBV5-1, with 12 bases lining up with TRBD1. The CDR3 extends over 14 amino acids. Germline CDR1 SGHRS, CDR2 YFSETQ. The ends lost 3 bases at V and 9 bases at J; junction bases unmatched: 4. This CDR3 is CASSWGTGGGIQYF. In nucleotides, the CDR3 is TGCGCCAGCAGCTGGGGGACAGGGGGCGGCATTCAGTACTTC.

This clonotype was detected a few times. This chain joins TRBV6-2 or TRBV6-3 and TRBJ1-2, with TRBD1 matching over 12 bases. CDR3 size: 14 residues. V lost 4 bases to trimming and J lost 6 bases; unmatched junction nucleotides: 3. Looked up from germline, CDR1 is MNHEY and CDR2 is SVGEGT. This chain's CDR3 is CASSFGTGGNGYTF. CDR3 nucleotide sequence: TGTGCCAGCAGTTTCGGGACAGGGGGCAATGGCTACACCTTC.

This clonotype appeared a single time. The J gene is TRBJ2-7, the V gene TRBV28; 10 positions agree with TRBD2. After removal of 5 bases from V and 0 bases from J, the junction contained 4 bases not matched to a gene. There are 15 residues in the CDR3. In germline, CDR1 is MDHEN, CDR2 SYDVKM. The DNA of the CDR3 is TGTGCCAGCAGTCAAAGCGGGAGGGTCTCCTACGAGCAGTACTTC. Encoded protein: CASSQSGRVSYEQYF.

The chain employs TRBV7-2 and TRBJ2-1; D is ambiguous. The DNA end is a closer match to TRBJ2-7, so the J assignment may be wrong. The CDR3 runs to 13 residues. Looked up from germline, CDR1 is SGHTA and CDR2 is FQGNSA. The CDR3: CASSLAHRYEQYF. The CDR3 DNA reads TGTGCCAGCAGCTTAGCTCATAGATACGAGCAGTACTTC.

CDR3 protein: CATSSGINNYEQYF. The CDR3 nucleotides are TGTGCCACCAGCAGTGGGATAAATAACTACGAGCAGTACTTC. V is TRBV15 and J is TRBJ2-5; no firm D call. The DNA matches TRBJ2-7 better at its end, which makes the J call doubtful. The CDR3 consists of 14 residues. Germline V gives CDR1 LNHNV, CDR2 YYDKDF (reference sequence).

This chain uses TRBV10-3 with TRBJ2-4, with D unclear. The J call may be faulty, since TRBJ2-7 better matches the DNA end. This CDR3 spans 14 amino acids. CDR1 is ENHRY, CDR2 SYGVKD, per germline. The CDR3 sequence is CAISDARTAYEQYF. The CDR3 DNA reads TGTGCCATCAGTGACGCCAGGACCGCCTACGAGCAGTACTTC.

This chain joins TRBV12-3 or TRBV12-4 and TRBJ2-3; no clear D. V lost 3 bases, J lost 0 bases, and 10 bases lay in between. The CDR3 sequence is 15 residues long. CDR3 DNA: TGTGCCAGCAGTTTTATGGACGGGAGCACAGATACGCAGTATTTT. This encodes CASSFMDGSTDTQYF.

The chain has TRBV5-1 and TRBJ1-1, with D uncertain. Trimming shortened V by 7 bases and J by 4 bases, and 17 bases separated the two germline ends. The CDR3 runs 14 residues. CDR1 and CDR2 from the germline V gene are SGHRS and YFSETQ. The CDR3 coding sequence is TGCGCCAGCCAAGTCCCGGCTAGTGGCACTGAAGCTTTCTTT. This gives the protein CASQVPASGTEAFF.

The V and J genes are TRBV5-6 and TRBJ2-6; D is ambiguous. Germline-derived CDR1 and CDR2 are SGHDT and YYEEEE. CDR3 length: 18 residues. Trimming took off 2 bases at V and 0 bases at J, with 15 bases between the two ends. The CDR3 DNA reads as TGTGCCAGCAGCTTCAACTTTGCTTGGGGCTCTGGGGCCAACGTCCTGACTTTC. It is translated as CASSFNFAWGSGANVLTF. Drawing the rest from reference TRBV5-6 and TRBJ2-6, the complete variable domain is DAGVTQSPTHLIKTRGQQVTLRCSPKSGHDTVSWYQQALGQGPQFIFQYYEEEERQRGNFPDRFSGHQFPNYSSELNVNALLLGDSALYLCASSFNFAWGSGANVLTFGAGSRLTVL.

This chain joins TRBV21-1 and TRBJ2-7; the table's D call, TRBD1, has no DNA check behind it. TRBV21-1 is designated a pseudogene. This CDR3 has 17 amino acids. CDR3 region: CASRKPDSQVYTYEQYF. The CDR3 DNA reads TGTGCCAGCAGGAAACCCGACAGCCAAGTCTACACCTACGAGCAGTACTTC.

The rearrangement uses TRBV5-1 and TRBJ2-5; D perhaps matches TRBD2 (7 bases). This CDR3 contains 14 residues. Germline loops: CDR1 SGHRS, CDR2 YFSETQ. V lost 6 bases, J lost 11 bases, and 23 bases lay in between. The CDR3: CASTVTGRGNEQYF. The CDR3, as DNA: TGCGCCAGCACCGTCACAGGGAGGGGGAATGAGCAGTACTTC.

This chain links TRBV28 with TRBJ1-1, with no clear D. The CDR3 length is 13 residues. V gave up 9 bases and J gave up 6 bases, with 17 bases separating them. Germline V gives CDR1 MDHEN, CDR2 SYDVKM. CDR3 residues: CASGVSLSAEAFF. The DNA for the CDR3 is TGTGCCAGTGGTGTTTCGTTGTCCGCTGAAGCTTTCTTT.

The chain uses TRBV7-2 and TRBJ2-7, with D maybe TRBD2 (6 bases). TRBJ2-5 matches the DNA end more closely, so the J call is doubtful. The CDR3 length is 14 residues. Germline-derived CDR1 and CDR2 are SGHTA and FQGNSA. CDR3 DNA sequence: TGTGCCAGCAGCTTAGGTCGCGGGACGGAGACCCAGTACTTC. This codes for CASSLGRGTETQYF.

The chain has TRBV7-9 and TRBJ1-4; TRBD1 is a possible D gene (6 bases). The CDR3 covers 13 residues. Per germline, CDR1 SEHNR and CDR2 FQNEAQ (reference sequence). Trimming removed 8 bases at V and 6 bases at J, with 13 bases between. The CDR3, as DNA: TGTGCCAGCGCTGGACAGAGCTATGAAAAACTGTTTTTT. Translating it yields CASAGQSYEKLFF.

V is TRBV6-2 or TRBV6-3 and J is TRBJ2-5; tentatively, D is TRBD1 or TRBD2 (5 bases each). From germline, CDR1 is MNHEY and CDR2 SVGEGT. V was cut by 3 bases and J by 2 bases, with 13 bases left in between. This CDR3 contains 15 residues. The CDR3 loop reads CASSYQGRRQETQYF. The CDR3 DNA sequence: TGTGCCAGCAGTTATCAGGGACGGAGGCAAGAGACCCAGTACTTC.

As concerns this clonotype: A much larger clone lies a single base off, so this may be a read error. This chain links TRBV27 with TRBJ2-7; 9 nucleotides align to TRBD1. The CDR3 sequence is 13 residues long. The germline gives CDR1 MNHEY, CDR2 SMNVEV (reference sequence). The CDR3 DNA sequence: TGTACCAGCAGCAGGGACAGGGACTACGAGCAGTACTTC. Translation gives CTSSRDRDYEQYF.

The chain is built from TRBV2 and TRBJ2-7; D is tentatively TRBD1 or TRBD2 (5 bases each). The CDR3 is made up of 15 amino acids. V gave up 2 bases and J gave up 0 bases, with 11 bases separating them. Germline CDR1 is SNHLY and CDR2 is FYNNEI. The CDR3 reads CASSELAGTSYEQYF. The CDR3 coding sequence is TGTGCCAGCAGTGAATTGGCAGGGACCTCCTACGAGCAGTACTTC.

The CDR3 nucleotides are TGTGCCAGCAGTCGACTAGTTTCCAATGAGCAGTTCTTC. Translating it yields CASSRLVSNEQFF. The chain joins TRBV6-5 to TRBJ2-1, with D possibly being TRBD2 (6 bases). CDR1 MNHEY and CDR2 SVGAGI come from the germline V gene. This CDR3 is 13 amino acids long. V was cut by 5 bases and J by 6 bases, with 11 bases left in between.

This sequence joins TRBV9 and TRBJ2-5; possibly TRBD2 for D (6 bases). This CDR3 spans 17 amino acids. Germline V gene data show CDR1 as SGDLS and CDR2 as YYNGEE. V lost 3 bases and J 11 bases, leaving 29 bases between the germline ends. CDR3: CASSAPRMGGSYNEQYF. CDR3 in DNA: TGTGCCAGCAGCGCTCCTCGGATGGGAGGCTCCTACAATGAGCAGTACTTC.

This chain links TRBV7-9 with TRBJ1-1; 9 bases map to TRBD1. V lost 4 bases and J lost 1; bases outside the gene matches: 13. The CDR3 loop spans 18 amino acids. CDR1 and CDR2 from the germline V gene are SEHNR and FQNEAQ (reference sequence). CDR3 region: CASSSPLDLDRGNTEAFF. In DNA form, the CDR3 reads TGTGCCAGCAGCTCCCCATTGGATTTGGACAGGGGGAACACTGAAGCTTTCTTT.

This clonotype was seen repeatedly, ten times or more. The V gene is TRBV6-1, the J gene TRBJ2-5, with D possibly being TRBD1 (6 bases). The CDR3 is made up of 13 amino acids. The V gene lost 4 bases and the J gene lost 5 bases, with 11 bases spanning the gap. From germline, CDR1 is MNHNS and CDR2 SASEGT. CDR3 DNA: TGTGCCAGCAGTGCCAGGGGTCCCGAGACCCAGTACTTC. Translation: CASSARGPETQYF.

This clonotype was seen a handful of times. The chain links TRBV7-9 to TRBJ2-7; 8 bases match TRBD1. From germline, CDR1 is SEHNR and CDR2 FQNEAQ (reference sequence). The CDR3 has 16 residues. The ends lost 7 bases at V and 0 bases at J; junction bases unmatched: 11. The CDR3 reads CASTLDGQGFSYEQYF. The CDR3 nucleotides read TGTGCCAGCACCTTGGACGGACAGGGTTTCTCCTACGAGCAGTACTTC.

This clonotype was observed at least ten times. V and J are TRBV7-6 and TRBJ2-5; no clear D. V was pared by 6 bases and J by 9 bases, with 11 bases between. CDR3 length equals 11 residues. The germline V gene encodes CDR1 SGHVS and CDR2 FNYEAQ. The CDR3: CASRGSWAQYF. The CDR3 DNA is TGTGCCAGCAGAGGAAGTTGGGCCCAGTACTTC.

This clonotype showed up just once. The chain couples TRBV7-2 to TRBJ2-3; 9 bases line up with TRBD1. Germline V gene lookup returns CDR1 SGHTA and CDR2 FQGNSA. The CDR3 covers 16 residues. Trimming removed 0 bases from V and 1 base from J; junction bases left unmatched: 2. CDR3 nucleotide sequence: TGTGCCAGCAGCTTAGCATGGACAGGGGGCACAGATACGCAGTATTTT. Translation: CASSLAWTGGTDTQYF.

The rearrangement joins TRBV27 to TRBJ2-7; 10 bases fit TRBD1. CDR1 is MNHEY and CDR2 is SMNVEV in the germline V gene (reference sequence). This CDR3 region has 18 residues. V trimming: 5 bases; J trimming: 5 bases; junction bases outside the gene matches: 18. In DNA form, the CDR3 reads TGTGCCAGCAGTCGGTCGACAGGGGGCGCTTCTGACAGCCACGAGCAGTACTTC. This translates into CASSRSTGGASDSHEQYF.